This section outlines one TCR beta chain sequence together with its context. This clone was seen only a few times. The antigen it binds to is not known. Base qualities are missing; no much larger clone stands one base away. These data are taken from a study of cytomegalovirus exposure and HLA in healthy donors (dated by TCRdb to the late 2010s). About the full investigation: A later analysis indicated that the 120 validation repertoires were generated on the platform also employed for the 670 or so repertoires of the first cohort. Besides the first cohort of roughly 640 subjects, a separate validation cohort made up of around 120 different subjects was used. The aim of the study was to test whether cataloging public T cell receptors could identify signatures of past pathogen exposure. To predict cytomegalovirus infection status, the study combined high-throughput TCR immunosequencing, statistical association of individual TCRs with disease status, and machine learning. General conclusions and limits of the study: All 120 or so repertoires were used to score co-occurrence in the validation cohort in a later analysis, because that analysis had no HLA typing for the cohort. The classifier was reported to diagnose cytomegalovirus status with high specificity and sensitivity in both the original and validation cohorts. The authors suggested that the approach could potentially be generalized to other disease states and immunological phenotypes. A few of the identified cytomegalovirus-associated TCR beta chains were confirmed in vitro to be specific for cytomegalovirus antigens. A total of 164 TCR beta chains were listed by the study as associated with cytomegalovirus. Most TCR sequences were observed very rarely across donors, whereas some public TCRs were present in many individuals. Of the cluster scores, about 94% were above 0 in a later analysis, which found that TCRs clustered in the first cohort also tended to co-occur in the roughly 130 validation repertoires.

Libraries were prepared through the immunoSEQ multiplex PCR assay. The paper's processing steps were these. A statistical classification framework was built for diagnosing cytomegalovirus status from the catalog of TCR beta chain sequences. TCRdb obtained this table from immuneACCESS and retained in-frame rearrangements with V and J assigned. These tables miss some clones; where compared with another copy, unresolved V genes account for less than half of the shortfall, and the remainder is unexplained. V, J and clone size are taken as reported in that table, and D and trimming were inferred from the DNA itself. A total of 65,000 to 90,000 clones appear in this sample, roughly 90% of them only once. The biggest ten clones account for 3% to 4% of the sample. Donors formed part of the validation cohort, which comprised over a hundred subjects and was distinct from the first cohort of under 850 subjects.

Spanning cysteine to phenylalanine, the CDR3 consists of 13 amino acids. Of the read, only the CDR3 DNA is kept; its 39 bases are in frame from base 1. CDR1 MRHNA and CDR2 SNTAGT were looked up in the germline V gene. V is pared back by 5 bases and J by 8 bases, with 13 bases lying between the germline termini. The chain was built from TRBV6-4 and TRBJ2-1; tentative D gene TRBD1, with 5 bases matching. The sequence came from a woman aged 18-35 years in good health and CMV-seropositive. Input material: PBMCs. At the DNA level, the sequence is TGTGCCAGCAGTACGACAGCGAGCGATGAGCAGTTCTTC. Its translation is CASSTTASDEQFF.